Below, 17 T cell receptor beta chains from the same sample are listed, as sequenced in a study of T cells in Graves' hyperthyroidism and ophthalmopathy. Researchers took RNA transcripts and amplified the TCR beta CDR3 regions from them. With the HTBI primer set, the TCR CDR3 went through a first round of RT-PCR. TCRdb re-called the multiplex PCR reads through MiXCR, storing one row per CDR3 protein. The top ten clones hold under 7.5% of a sample with some 560,000 distinct CDR3 sequences, approximately 15% of them seen once. Sequencing was carried out using blood. These receptor sequences come from a woman aged 25 to 39 with Graves' hyperthyroidism.

This clonotype was seen many times. The chain combines TRBV27 with TRBJ2-1; 7 bases agree with TRBD1. The CDR3 has 18 residues. Looked up from germline, CDR1 is MNHEY and CDR2 is SMNVEV (reference sequence). V gave up 2 bases and J gave up 9 bases; unmatched junction bases: 19. CDR3 region: CASSLTPPPPVTGFEQFF. The CDR3 nucleotides read TGTGCCAGCAGTTTAACTCCCCCCCCACCTGTGACAGGGTTTGAGCAGTTCTTC.

The table lists this clonotype with many counts. Here the CDR3 reads CASSPARDEQFF. CDR3 bases: TGTGCCAGCAGCCCGGCTAGAGATGAGCAGTTCTTC. V is TRBV7-2 and J is TRBJ2-1; D call uncertain. This CDR3 contains 12 residues. The germline gives CDR1 SGHTA, CDR2 FQGNSA. Trimming left V 5 bases short and J 8 bases short, with 10 bases between. Full variable domain (missing parts from reference TRBV7-2 and TRBJ2-1): GAGVSQSPSNKVTEKGKDVELRCDPISGHTALYWYRQSLGQGLEFLIYFQGNSAPDKSGLPSDRFSAERTGGSVSTLTIQRTQQEDSAVYLCASSPARDEQFFGPGTRLTVL.

This clonotype was observed at least ten times. CDR3 region: CATSRDRGGRSYEQYF. The CDR3 region has the DNA TGTGCCACCAGCAGAGATCGAGGAGGCAGATCCTACGAGCAGTACTTC. The chain has TRBV15 and TRBJ2-7, with a possible D match to TRBD2 (5 bases). V lost 0 bases to trimming and J lost 1 base, with 13 bases between them. From germline, CDR1 is LNHNV and CDR2 YYDKDF (reference sequence). This CDR3 is 16 amino acids long.

The chain combines TRBV29-1 with TRBJ1-4; TRBD1 aligns across 8 bases. The CDR3 sequence is 14 residues long. V lost 5 bases to trimming and J lost 8 bases; unmatched junction nucleotides: 10. Germline V gives CDR1 SQVTM, CDR2 ANQGSEA. The CDR3 spells CSVTGGPSSEKLFF. CDR3 coding DNA: TGCAGCGTTACAGGGGGTCCTAGTTCGGAAAAACTGTTTTTT.

This clonotype was recorded many times. Sequence at one end of the junction differs from germline and may be a read error. The genes are TRBV5-1 and TRBJ2-7; 7 bases fit TRBD1. Looked up from germline, CDR1 is SGHRS and CDR2 is YFSETQ. This CDR3 spans 13 amino acids. CDR3 in amino acids: CASSLGQSYEQYF. The CDR3 DNA reads as TGTGCCAGCAGCTTGGGACAGTCCTACGAGCAGTACTTC. Variable domain in full (rest from reference TRBV5-1 and TRBJ2-7): KAGVTQTPRYLIKTRGQQVTLSCSPISGHRSVSWYQQTPGQGLQFLFEYFSETQRNKGNFPGRFSGRQFSNSRSEMNVSTLELGDSALYLCASSLGQSYEQYFGPGTRLTVT.

This clonotype came up many times. V usage is TRBV18 and J usage is TRBJ2-1; D is unresolved. The ends were cut back, 3 bases at V and 0 bases at J, with 9 bases in the middle. From germline, CDR1 is KGHSH and CDR2 LQKENI. This CDR3 is built from 15 residues. The chain's CDR3 is CASSPLGSSYNEQFF. The CDR3 nucleotides read TGTGCCAGCTCACCTCTGGGTAGCTCCTACAATGAGCAGTTCTTC. The whole variable domain, filled in from reference TRBV18 and TRBJ2-1, reads NAGVMQNPRHLVRRRGQEARLRCSPMKGHSHVYWYRQLPEEGLKFMVYLQKENIIDESGMPKERFSAEFPKEGPSILRIQQVVRGDSAAYFCASSPLGSSYNEQFFGPGTRLTVL.

CDR3 loop: CASATGRGGRQYF. DNA of the CDR3: TGTGCCAGCGCTACTGGCCGAGGGGGACGGCAGTACTTC. The chain joins TRBV6-1 to TRBJ2-7; D perhaps matches TRBD1 (6 bases). This CDR3 spans 13 amino acids. Trimming removed 8 bases from V and 9 bases from J, with 20 bases in between. Germline CDR1 is MNHNS and CDR2 is SASEGT.

This clonotype was detected many times. The genes are TRBV11-2 and TRBJ2-1; D remains ambiguous. The CDR3 is 14 residues long. Germline V lookup: CDR1 SGHAT, CDR2 FQNNGV. V was shortened by 6 bases and J by 6 bases, with 15 bases between the two germline ends. The CDR3 region is CASRNIGPLNEQFF. CDR3 nucleotides: TGTGCCAGCAGAAATATTGGACCCCTCAATGAGCAGTTCTTC.

This clonotype was seen repeatedly, ten times or more. The chain uses TRBV7-9 and TRBJ2-5; no firm D call. With 0 bases removed from V and 0 bases from J, the gap between germline ends came to 17 bases. The germline V gene encodes CDR1 SEHNR and CDR2 FQNEAQ (reference sequence). CDR3 length equals 18 residues. In DNA, the CDR3 is TGTGCCAGCAGCTTAGCCTCGCTCTGGCAGGAGTACCAAGAGACCCAGTACTTC. Encoded protein: CASSLASLWQEYQETQYF.

This clonotype was recorded many times. The chain uses TRBV12-3 or TRBV12-4 and TRBJ2-7; unclear D gene. V lost 7 bases and J lost 0, with 13 bases in between. This CDR3 contains 14 residues. The CDR3 loop reads CASTYDFLSYEQYF. The CDR3 DNA reads TGTGCCAGCACGTATGACTTTCTCTCCTACGAGCAGTACTTC.

This clonotype was counted many times. The CDR3 spells CAWVDTGELFF. Written as DNA, the CDR3 is TGTGCCTGGGTTGACACCGGGGAGCTGTTTTTT. The chain combines TRBV30 with TRBJ2-2; D unclear. The length of the CDR3 is 11 residues. CDR1 and CDR2 (germline): GTSNPN, SVGIG (reference sequence). V was cut by 5 bases and J by 3 bases, with 4 bases left in between.

This clonotype was counted at least ten times. The gene calls are TRBV11-2 and TRBJ1-2, with D tentatively TRBD1 (5 bases). Germline CDR1 is SGHAT and CDR2 is FQNNGV. The ends were cut back, 4 bases at V and 1 base at J, with 13 bases in the middle. This CDR3 comprises 15 residues. CDR3 residues: CASSSFSRGNYGYTF. CDR3 bases: TGTGCCAGCAGCTCCTTCTCGAGGGGTAACTATGGCTACACCTTC. Looking up the rest from reference TRBV11-2 and TRBJ1-2 gives the full variable domain: EAGVAQSPRYKIIEKRQSVAFWCNPISGHATLYWYQQILGQGPKLLIQFQNNGVVDDSQLPKDRFSAERLKGVDSTLKIQPAKLEDSAVYLCASSSFSRGNYGYTFGSGTRLTVV.

Only one count was recorded for this clonotype. A much larger clone lies a single base off, so this may be a read error. The rearrangement uses TRBV12-5 and TRBJ2-1; TRBD2 aligns across 9 bases. The V gene's germline CDR1 is LGHNT and CDR2 FRNRAP. This CDR3 comprises 18 residues. The DNA of the CDR3 is TGTGCTAGTGGTTTGGTCGGGGCGGGAGGGAGCTCCTACAATGAGCAGCTCTTC. This gives the protein CASGLVGAGGSSYNEQLF.

This clonotype was recorded at least ten times. V usage is TRBV7-9 and J usage is TRBJ2-1, with TRBD2 matching over 10 bases. Trimming removed 1 base from V and 5 bases from J; junction bases left unmatched: 2. The CDR3 runs to 15 residues. Germline assignment: CDR1 SEHNR and CDR2 FQNEAQ (reference sequence). CDR3 DNA sequence: TGTGCCAGCAGCTTAGGTAGCGGGAGGAACAATGAGCAGTTCTTC. Encoded protein: CASSLGSGRNNEQFF. Filled out from reference TRBV7-9 and TRBJ2-1, the complete variable domain reads DTGVSQNPRHKITKRGQNVTFRCDPISEHNRLYWYRQTLGQGPEFLTYFQNEAQLEKSRLLSDRFSAERPKGSFSTLEIQRTEQGDSAMYLCASSLGSGRNNEQFFGPGTRLTVL.

This clonotype has at least ten counts. The chain recombines TRBV2 with TRBJ2-3; 13 nucleotides line up with TRBD2. The J segment lost 2 bases and the V segment lost 1 base, leaving 3 bases of the junction unmatched. The CDR3 consists of 17 residues. Germline lookup yields CDR1 SNHLY and CDR2 FYNNEI. The CDR3 region is CASSEGLAGGYTDTQYF. In DNA form, the CDR3 reads TGTGCCAGCAGTGAAGGACTAGCGGGAGGATACACAGATACGCAGTATTTT.

The table lists this clonotype with many counts. The V call is TRBV6-1, the J call TRBJ1-3; D gene ambiguous. Germline assignment: CDR1 MNHNS and CDR2 SASEGT. Trimming left V 7 bases short and J 1 base short, with 20 bases between. The CDR3 has 17 residues. In DNA, the CDR3 is TGTGCCAGCACCTTCCCACAGACCGGGTCTTCTGGAAACACCATATATTTT. Translation gives CASTFPQTGSSGNTIYF.

This clonotype was seen many times. This sequence joins TRBV5-8 and TRBJ1-1; D remains unclear. The germline V gene has CDR1 SGHTS and CDR2 YDEGEE. Trimming left V 0 bases short and J 10 bases short, with 13 bases between. CDR3 length: 13 amino acids. CDR3 protein: CASSLVAHGVAFF. CDR3 sequence (DNA): TGTGCCAGCAGCTTGGTCGCGCATGGGGTAGCTTTCTTT.